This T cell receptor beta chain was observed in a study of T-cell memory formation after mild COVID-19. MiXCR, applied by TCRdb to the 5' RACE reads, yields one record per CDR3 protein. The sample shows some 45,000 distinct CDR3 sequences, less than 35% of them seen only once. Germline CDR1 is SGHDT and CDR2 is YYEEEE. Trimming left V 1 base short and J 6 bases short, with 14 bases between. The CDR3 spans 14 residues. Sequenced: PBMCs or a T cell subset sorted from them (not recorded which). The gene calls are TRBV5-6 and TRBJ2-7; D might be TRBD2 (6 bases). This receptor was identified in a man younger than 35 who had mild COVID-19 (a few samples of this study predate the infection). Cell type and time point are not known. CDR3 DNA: TGTGCCAGCAGCTTGTGGGGGACTCTCTCCGAGCAGTACGTC. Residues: CASSLWGTLSEQYV.